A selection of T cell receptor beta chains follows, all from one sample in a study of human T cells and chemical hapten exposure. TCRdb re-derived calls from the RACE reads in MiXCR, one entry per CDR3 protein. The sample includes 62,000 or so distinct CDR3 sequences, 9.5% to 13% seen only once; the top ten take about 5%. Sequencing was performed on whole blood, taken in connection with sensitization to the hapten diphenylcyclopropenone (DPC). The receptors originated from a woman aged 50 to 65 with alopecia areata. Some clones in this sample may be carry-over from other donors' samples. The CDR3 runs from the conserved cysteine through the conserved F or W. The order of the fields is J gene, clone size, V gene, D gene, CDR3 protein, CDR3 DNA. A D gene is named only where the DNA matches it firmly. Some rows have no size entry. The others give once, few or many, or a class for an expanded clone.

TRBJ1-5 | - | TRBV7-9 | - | CASSLGASNQPQHF | TGTGCCAGCAGCTTAGGGGCTAGCAATCAGCCCCAGCATTTT
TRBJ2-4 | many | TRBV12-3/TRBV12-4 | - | CASSFRVDKNIQYF | TGTGCCAGCAGTTTCAGGGTAGACAAAAACATTCAGTACTTC
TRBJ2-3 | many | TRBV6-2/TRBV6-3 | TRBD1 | CASSYGTGSTDTQYF | TGTGCCAGCAGTTACGGGACAGGGAGTACAGATACGCAGTATTTT
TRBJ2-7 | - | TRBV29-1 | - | CSVPGPQSSYEQYF | TGCAGCGTTCCCGGGCCACAGAGCTCCTACGAGCAGTACTTC
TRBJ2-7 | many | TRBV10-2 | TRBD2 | CASKLAGDSYEQYF | TGCGCCAGCAAGTTAGCGGGGGACTCCTACGAGCAGTACTTC
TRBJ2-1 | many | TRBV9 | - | CASSGTLKNPGDGSSYNEQFF | TGTGCCAGCAGCGGAACACTTAAGAACCCGGGGGATGGCTCTTCCTACAATGAGCAGTTCTTC
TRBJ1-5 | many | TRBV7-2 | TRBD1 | CASSLRARQGSNQPQHF | TGTGCCAGCAGCTTAAGGGCCCGACAGGGGAGCAATCAGCCCCAGCATTTT
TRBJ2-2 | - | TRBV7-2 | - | CASSLVLVTGELFF | TGTGCCAGCAGCTTAGTCCTGGTCACCGGGGAGCTGTTTTTT
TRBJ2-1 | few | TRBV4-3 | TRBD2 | CASSRAGGSNEQFF | TGCGCCAGCAGCAGGGCGGGGGGGTCCAATGAGCAGTTCTTC
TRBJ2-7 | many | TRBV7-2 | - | CASRAVAGPTGEQYF | TGTGCCAGCAGGGCCGTCGCGGGGCCAACCGGGGAGCAGTACTTC
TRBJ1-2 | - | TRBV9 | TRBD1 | CASSMGTGDYGYTF | TGTGCCAGCAGCATGGGGACAGGGGATTATGGCTACACCTTC
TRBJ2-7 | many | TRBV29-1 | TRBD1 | CSGLTGTYEQYF | TGCAGCGGCCTGACAGGGACCTACGAGCAGTACTTC
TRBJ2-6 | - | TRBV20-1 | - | CSVRSSGANVLTF | TGCAGTGTTAGGAGCTCTGGGGCCAACGTCCTGACTTTC
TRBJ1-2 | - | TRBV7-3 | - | CASSTTTVRGYTF | TGTGCCAGCAGCACCACGACAGTAAGGGGCTACACCTTC
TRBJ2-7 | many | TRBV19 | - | CASSIVGQRTTSYEQYF | TGTGCCAGTAGTATAGTGGGGCAGCGAACGACCTCTTACGAGCAGTACTTC
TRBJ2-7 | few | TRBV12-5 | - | CASGSQRQVPGRQYF | TGTGCTAGTGGTTCGCAGAGACAGGTCCCAGGACGGCAGTACTTC
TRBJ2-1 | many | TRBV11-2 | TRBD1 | CASSFGTGVNEQFF | TGTGCCAGCAGCTTCGGGACAGGGGTCAATGAGCAGTTCTTC
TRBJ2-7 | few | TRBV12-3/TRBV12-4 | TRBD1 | CASSAGTGGYEQYF | TGTGCCAGCAGCGCCGGGACAGGGGGCTACGAGCAGTACTTC
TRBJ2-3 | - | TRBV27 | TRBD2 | CASSQPRLAGTDTQYF | TGTGCCAGCAGCCAACCTAGACTAGCGGGCACAGATACGCAGTATTTT
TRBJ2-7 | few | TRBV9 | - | CASSVGSEAYEQYF | TGTGCCAGCAGCGTAGGTTCTGAGGCCTACGAGCAGTACTTC
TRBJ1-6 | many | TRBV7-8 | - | CASSPLRDLQSPLHF | TGTGCCAGCAGCCCACTACGGGACCTTCAGTCACCCCTCCACTTT
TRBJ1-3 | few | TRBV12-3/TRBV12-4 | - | CASSRASSGNTIYF | TGTGCCAGCAGTAGGGCAAGCTCTGGAAACACCATATATTTT
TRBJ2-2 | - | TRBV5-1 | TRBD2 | CANSHSGSEAGELFF | TGCGCCAACAGCCACAGCGGGAGTGAGGCCGGGGAGCTGTTTTTT
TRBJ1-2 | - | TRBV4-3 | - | CASSPDTGAYGYTF | TGCGCCAGCAGCCCAGACACAGGAGCCTATGGCTACACCTTC
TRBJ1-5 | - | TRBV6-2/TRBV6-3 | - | CASSYEGTGNQPQHF | TGTGCCAGCAGTTACGAGGGGACGGGCAATCAGCCCCAGCATTTT
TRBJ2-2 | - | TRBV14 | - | CASSLRGANTGELFF | TGTGCCAGCAGCCTCAGGGGCGCAAACACCGGGGAGCTGTTTTTT
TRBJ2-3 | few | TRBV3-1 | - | CASSQERPSGTDTQYF | TGTGCCAGCAGCCAAGAGAGGCCTAGCGGCACAGATACGCAGTATTTT
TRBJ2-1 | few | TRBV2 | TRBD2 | CASSPLPPTSPGEQFF | TGTGCCAGCAGTCCTCTTCCTCCGACTAGCCCTGGGGAGCAGTTCTTC
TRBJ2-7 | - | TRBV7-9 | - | CASSLKEPASYEQYF | TGTGCCAGCAGCTTAAAAGAGCCTGCATCCTACGAGCAGTACTTC
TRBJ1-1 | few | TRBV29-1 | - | CSAIITRGTEAFF | TGCAGCGCTATTATCACCCGGGGCACTGAAGCTTTCTTT
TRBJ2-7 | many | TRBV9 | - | CASAREQIGYEQYF | TGTGCCAGTGCGCGTGAGCAGATAGGTTACGAGCAGTACTTC
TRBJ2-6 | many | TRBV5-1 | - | CASSLLVDRSIGANVLTF | TGCGCCAGCAGCTTATTAGTCGACAGGTCGATAGGGGCCAACGTCCTGACTTTC
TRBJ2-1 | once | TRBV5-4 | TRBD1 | CASSKGQGVFNEQFF | TGTGCCAGCAGCAAGGGACAGGGGGTTTTCAATGAGCAGTTCTTC
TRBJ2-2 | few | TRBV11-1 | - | CASSRDGANTGELFF | TGTGCCAGCAGCCGAGACGGAGCGAACACCGGGGAGCTGTTTTTT
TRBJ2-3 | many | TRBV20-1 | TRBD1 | CSAGTGGRDTQYF | TGCAGTGCTGGGACAGGGGGCAGAGATACGCAGTATTTT
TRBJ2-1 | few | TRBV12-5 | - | CASGFREQFF | TGTGCTAGTGGTTTCCGGGAGCAGTTCTTC
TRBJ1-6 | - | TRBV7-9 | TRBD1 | CASSFTQGAESPLHF | TGTGCCAGCAGCTTCACACAGGGGGCGGAATCACCCCTCCACTTT
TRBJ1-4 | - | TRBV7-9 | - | CASSPVGQSNEKLFF | TGTGCCAGCAGCCCCGTCGGACAGTCTAATGAAAAACTGTTTTTT
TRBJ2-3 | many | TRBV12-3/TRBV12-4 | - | CASSPRDPSTDTQYF | TGTGCCAGCAGTCCAAGGGACCCTAGCACAGATACGCAGTATTTT
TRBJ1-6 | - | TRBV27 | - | CASSSQGSSYNSPLHF | TGTGCCAGCTCATCCCAGGGGAGCTCCTATAATTCACCCCTCCACTTT
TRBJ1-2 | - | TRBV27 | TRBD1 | CASRPGQAYGYTF | TGTGCCAGCAGGCCGGGACAGGCATATGGCTACACCTTC
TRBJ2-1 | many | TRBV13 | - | CASSLGTSRNEQFF | TGTGCCAGCAGCTTAGGGACTTCAAGGAATGAGCAGTTCTTC
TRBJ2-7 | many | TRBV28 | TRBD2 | CATESGGPSYEQYF | TGTGCCACCGAGAGCGGGGGGCCCTCCTACGAGCAGTACTTC
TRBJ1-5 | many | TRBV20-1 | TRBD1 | CSAAQGVGQPQHF | TGCAGTGCCGCACAGGGGGTTGGTCAGCCCCAGCATTTT
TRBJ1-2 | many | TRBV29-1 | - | CSVDWPGEGYGYTF | TGCAGCGTTGATTGGCCAGGGGAGGGTTATGGCTACACCTTC
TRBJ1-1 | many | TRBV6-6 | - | CASSPSVLQGEAFF | TGTGCCAGCAGCCCATCTGTGCTTCAGGGTGAAGCTTTCTTT
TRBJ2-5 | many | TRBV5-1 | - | CASSLLRPQETQYF | TGCGCCAGCAGCTTGCTACGGCCCCAAGAGACCCAGTACTTC
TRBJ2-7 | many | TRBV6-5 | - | CASSYLASYEQYF | TGTGCCAGCAGTTACTTGGCCAGCTACGAGCAGTACTTC
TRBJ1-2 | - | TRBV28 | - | CASSQDRKYGYTF | TGTGCCAGCAGCCAAGACAGGAAATATGGCTACACCTTC
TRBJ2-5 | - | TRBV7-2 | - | CASSSQEAARTQYF | TGTGCCAGCAGCTCCCAGGAAGCAGCAAGGACCCAGTACTTC